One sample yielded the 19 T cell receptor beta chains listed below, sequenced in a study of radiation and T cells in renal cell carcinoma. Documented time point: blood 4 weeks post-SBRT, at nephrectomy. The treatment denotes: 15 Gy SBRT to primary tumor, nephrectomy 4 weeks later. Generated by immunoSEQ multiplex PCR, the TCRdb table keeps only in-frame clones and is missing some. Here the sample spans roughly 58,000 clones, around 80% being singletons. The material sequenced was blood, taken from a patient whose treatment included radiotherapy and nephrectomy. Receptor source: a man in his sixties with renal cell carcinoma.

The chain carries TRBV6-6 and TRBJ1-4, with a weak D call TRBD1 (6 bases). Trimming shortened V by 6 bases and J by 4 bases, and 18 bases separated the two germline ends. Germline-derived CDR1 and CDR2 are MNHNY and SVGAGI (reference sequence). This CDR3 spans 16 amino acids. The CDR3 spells CASRYEGGAGNEKLFF. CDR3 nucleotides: TGTGCCAGCAGATACGAGGGGGGCGCGGGTAATGAAAAACTGTTTTTT.

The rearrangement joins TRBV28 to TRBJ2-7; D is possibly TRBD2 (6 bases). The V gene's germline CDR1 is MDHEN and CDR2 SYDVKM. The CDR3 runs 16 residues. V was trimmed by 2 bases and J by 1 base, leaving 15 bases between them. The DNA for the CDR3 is TGTGCCAGCAGTTTAGGGTCGACTAGTAAATCCTACGAGCAGTACGTC. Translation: CASSLGSTSKSYEQYV.

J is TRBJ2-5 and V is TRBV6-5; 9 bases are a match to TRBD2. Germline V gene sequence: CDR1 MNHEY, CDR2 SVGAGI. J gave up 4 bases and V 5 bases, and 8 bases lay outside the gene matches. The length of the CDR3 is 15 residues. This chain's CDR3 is CASSPPSGTRETQYF. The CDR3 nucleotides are TGTGCCAGCAGTCCCCCTAGCGGGACGAGAGAGACCCAGTACTTC.

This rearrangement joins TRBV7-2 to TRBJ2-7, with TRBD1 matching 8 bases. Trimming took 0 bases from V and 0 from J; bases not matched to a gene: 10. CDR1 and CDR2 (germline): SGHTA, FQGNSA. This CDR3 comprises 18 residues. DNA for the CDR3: TGTGCCAGCAGCTTAGCGCGGTACGGGACAGGTCCCTCCTACGAGCAGTACTTC. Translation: CASSLARYGTGPSYEQYF.

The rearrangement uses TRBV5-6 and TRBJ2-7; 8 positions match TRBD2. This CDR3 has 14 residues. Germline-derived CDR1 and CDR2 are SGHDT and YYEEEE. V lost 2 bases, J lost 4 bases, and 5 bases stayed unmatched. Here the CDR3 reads CASSFQREHYEQYV. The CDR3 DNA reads TGTGCCAGCAGCTTCCAGCGGGAGCATTACGAGCAGTACGTC.

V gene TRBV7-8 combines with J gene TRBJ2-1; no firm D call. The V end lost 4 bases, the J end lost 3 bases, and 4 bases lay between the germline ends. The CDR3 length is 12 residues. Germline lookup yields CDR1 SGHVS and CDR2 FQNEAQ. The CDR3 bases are TGTGCCAGCAGCTCCTTCTACAATGAGCAGTTCTTC. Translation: CASSSFYNEQFF.

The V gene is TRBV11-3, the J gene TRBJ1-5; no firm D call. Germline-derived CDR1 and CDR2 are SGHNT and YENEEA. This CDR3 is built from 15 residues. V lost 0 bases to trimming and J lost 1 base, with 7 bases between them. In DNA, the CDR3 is TGTGCCAGCAGCTTAGATTCGGGGAGCAATCAGCCCCAGCATTTT. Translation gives CASSLDSGSNQPQHF.

The CDR3 sequence: CASSLGGGSLYEQYV. The DNA of the CDR3 is TGTGCCAGCAGCTTAGGGGGCGGGAGCCTCTACGAGCAGTACGTC. This chain uses TRBV11-3 with TRBJ2-7, with TRBD2 matching over 7 bases. The CDR3 extends over 15 amino acids. Looked up from germline, CDR1 is SGHNT and CDR2 is YENEEA. V shed 1 base and J 3 bases; nucleotides not matched to a gene: 6.

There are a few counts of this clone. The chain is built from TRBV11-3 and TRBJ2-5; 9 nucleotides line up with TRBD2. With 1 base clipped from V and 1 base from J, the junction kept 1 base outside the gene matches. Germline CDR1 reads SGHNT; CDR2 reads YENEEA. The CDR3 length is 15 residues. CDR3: CASSLGSGSQETQYF. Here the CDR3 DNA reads TGTGCCAGCAGCTTAGGTAGCGGGAGCCAAGAGACCCAGTACTTC.

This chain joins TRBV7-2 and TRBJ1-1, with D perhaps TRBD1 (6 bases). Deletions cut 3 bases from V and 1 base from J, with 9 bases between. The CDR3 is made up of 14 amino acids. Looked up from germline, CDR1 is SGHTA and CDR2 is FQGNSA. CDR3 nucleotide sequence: TGTGCCAGCAGCTTTCAGGGGTCGAACACTGAAGCTTTCTTT. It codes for CASSFQGSNTEAFF.

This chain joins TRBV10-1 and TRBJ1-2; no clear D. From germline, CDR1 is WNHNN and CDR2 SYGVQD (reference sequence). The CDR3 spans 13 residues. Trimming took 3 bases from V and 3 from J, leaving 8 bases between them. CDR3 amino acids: CASSEQRDYGYTF. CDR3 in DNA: TGCGCCAGCAGTGAACAGAGGGACTATGGCTACACCTTC.

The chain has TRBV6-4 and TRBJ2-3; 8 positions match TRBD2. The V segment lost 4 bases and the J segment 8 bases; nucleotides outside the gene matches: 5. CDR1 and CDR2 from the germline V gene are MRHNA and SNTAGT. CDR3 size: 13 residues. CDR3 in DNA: TGTGCCAGCAGTGGCGGTGCGGGGGGTACGCAGTATTTT. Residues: CASSGGAGGTQYF.

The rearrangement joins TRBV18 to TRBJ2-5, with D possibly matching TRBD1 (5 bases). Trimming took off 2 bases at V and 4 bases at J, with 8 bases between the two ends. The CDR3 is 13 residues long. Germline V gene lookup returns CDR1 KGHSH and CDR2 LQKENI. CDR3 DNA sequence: TGTGCCAGCTCACCAAGGACAAGAGAGACCCAGTACTTC. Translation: CASSPRTRETQYF. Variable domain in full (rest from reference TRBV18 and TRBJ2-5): NAGVMQNPRHLVRRRGQEARLRCSPMKGHSHVYWYRQLPEEGLKFMVYLQKENIIDESGMPKERFSAEFPKEGPSILRIQQVVRGDSAAYFCASSPRTRETQYFGPGTRLLVL.

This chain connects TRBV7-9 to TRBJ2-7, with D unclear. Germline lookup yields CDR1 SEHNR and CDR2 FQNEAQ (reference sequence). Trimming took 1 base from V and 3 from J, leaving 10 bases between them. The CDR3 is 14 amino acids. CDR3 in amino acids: CASSLVNRSYEQYV. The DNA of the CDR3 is TGTGCCAGCAGCTTAGTTAACAGAAGCTACGAGCAGTACGTC.

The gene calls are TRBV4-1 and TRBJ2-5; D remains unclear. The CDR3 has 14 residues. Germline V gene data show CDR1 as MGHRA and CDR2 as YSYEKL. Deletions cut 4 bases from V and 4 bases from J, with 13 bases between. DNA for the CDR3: TGCGCCAGCAGCCTAGGGCTTATGGTAGAGACCCAGTACTTC. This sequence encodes CASSLGLMVETQYF.

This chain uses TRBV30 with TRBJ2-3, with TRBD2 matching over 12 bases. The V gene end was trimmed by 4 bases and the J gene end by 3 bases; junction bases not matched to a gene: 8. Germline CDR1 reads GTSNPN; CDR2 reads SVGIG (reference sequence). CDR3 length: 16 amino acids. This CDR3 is CAWNRLAGAVTDTQYF. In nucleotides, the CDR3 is TGTGCCTGGAATCGACTAGCGGGAGCAGTGACAGATACGCAGTATTTT. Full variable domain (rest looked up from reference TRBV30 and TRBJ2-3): SQTIHQWPATLVQPVGSPLSLECTVEGTSNPNLYWYRQAAGRGLQLLFYSVGIGQISSEVPQNLSASRPQDRQFILSSKKLLLSDSGFYLCAWNRLAGAVTDTQYFGPGTRLTVL.

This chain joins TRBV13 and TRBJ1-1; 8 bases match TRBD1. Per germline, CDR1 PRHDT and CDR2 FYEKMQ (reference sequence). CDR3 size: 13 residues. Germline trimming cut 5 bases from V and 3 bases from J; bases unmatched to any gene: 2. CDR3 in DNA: TGTGCCAGCAGCACAGGGGGTTACACTGAAGCTTTCTTT. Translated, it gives CASSTGGYTEAFF. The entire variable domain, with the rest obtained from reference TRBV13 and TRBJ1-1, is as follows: AAGVIQSPRHLIKEKRETATLKCYPIPRHDTVYWYQQGPGQDPQFLISFYEKMQSDKGSIPDRFSAQQFSDYHSELNMSSLELGDSALYFCASSTGGYTEAFFGQGTRLTVV.

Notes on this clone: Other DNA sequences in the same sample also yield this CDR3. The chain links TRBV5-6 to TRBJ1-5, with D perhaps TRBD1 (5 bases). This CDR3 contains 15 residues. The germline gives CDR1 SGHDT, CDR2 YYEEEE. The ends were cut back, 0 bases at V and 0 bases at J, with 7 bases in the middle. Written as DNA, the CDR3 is TGTGCCAGCAGCTTGGCCGGGGGTAGCAATCAGCCCCAGCATTTT. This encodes CASSLAGGSNQPQHF.

CDR3 in DNA: TGTGCCAGCAGCCCCTGGCGGGGGCCTTTCGAAGAGACCCAGTACTTC. Its translation is CASSPWRGPFEETQYF. The rearrangement uses TRBV6-6 and TRBJ2-5, with D possibly TRBD2 on 7 matching bases. The CDR3 runs to 16 residues. From germline, CDR1 is MNHNY and CDR2 SVGAGI (reference sequence). The germline V and J ends were trimmed by 6 bases and 3 bases, with 20 bases remaining between them.